This T cell receptor beta chain was documented in a study of identical twins. Only healthy Caucasians were enrolled as donors. The CDR3 sequence is 13 residues long. Germline V gene data show CDR1 as SGHTA and CDR2 as FQGNSA. V was clipped by 3 bases and J by 9 bases, with 12 bases between them. MiXCR was run by TCRdb on the 5' RACE reads, yielding one entry per CDR3 protein. The table includes more than 250,000 distinct CDR3 sequences, approximately 8.5% detected once. Separately, the same data were catalogued under a study of yellow fever vaccine responses in identical twins.

What was sequenced was memory (CD45RO+) T cells sorted from blood. The V call is TRBV7-2, the J call TRBJ2-1; TRBD2 might be the D (7 bases). The TCR was taken from a woman aged 18-35 years in good health. The CDR3 spells CASSFVGGGEQFF. As DNA, the CDR3 is TGTGCCAGCAGCTTCGTGGGAGGGGGTGAGCAGTTCTTC.